These 5 T cell receptor beta chains were sequenced from one sample in a study of cytomegalovirus exposure and HLA in healthy donors. Primers: 60 Vbeta forward and 13 Jbeta reverse. Some clones are missing from TCRdb's copy, which holds only in-frame ones; the method was immunoSEQ multiplex PCR. The table includes fewer than 60,000 clones, approximately 80% detected once. The sequencing input was PBMCs. These TCRs come from a man in his fifties or sixties in good health and CMV-seronegative.

This clone was found once. The V gene is TRBV7-6, the J gene TRBJ2-7; D unclear. This CDR3 is built from 12 residues. Germline V lookup: CDR1 SGHVS, CDR2 FNYEAQ. The V end lost 0 bases, the J end lost 6 bases, and 6 bases lay between the germline ends. The CDR3 loop reads CASSLASGEQYF. The CDR3 DNA is TGTGCCAGCAGCTTAGCGTCAGGCGAGCAGTACTTC.

The chain joins TRBV5-1 to TRBJ2-2; possible D gene TRBD1, 6 bases. Trimming pared 6 bases from V and 3 bases from J, leaving 12 bases between. The CDR3 sequence is 14 residues long. Germline CDR1 SGHRS, CDR2 YFSETQ. The CDR3 region has the DNA TGCGCCAGCAAAGACAGGTGGGACACCGGGGAGCTGTTTTTT. It translates to CASKDRWDTGELFF.

This clone has more than one count but fewer than ten. The rearrangement links TRBV19 to TRBJ1-4; D ambiguous. This CDR3 spans 16 amino acids. Germline CDR1 reads LNHDA; CDR2 reads SQIVND (reference sequence). Trimming removed 8 bases from V and 6 bases from J, with 22 bases in between. CDR3 DNA: TGTGCCAGTCGCGTTACAATTGGCGGGTTATATGAAAAACTGTTTTTT. This encodes CASRVTIGGLYEKLFF.

V usage is TRBV7-2 and J usage is TRBJ1-2; D call uncertain. CDR1 is SGHTA and CDR2 is FQGNSA in the germline V gene. The V end was cut by 2 bases, the J end by 2 bases, with 6 bases between. The CDR3 has 13 residues. CDR3: CASSLLQNYGYTF. The CDR3 DNA is TGTGCCAGCAGCTTACTCCAGAACTATGGCTACACCTTC.

V and J are TRBV4-2 and TRBJ1-1; no clear D. The CDR3 extends over 14 amino acids. The V end lost 1 base, the J end lost 6 bases, and 12 bases lay between the germline ends. The germline CDR1 and CDR2 sequences are LGHNA and YNFKEQ. This CDR3 is CASSQVGRLPEAFF. CDR3 nucleotide sequence: TGTGCCAGCAGCCAAGTAGGCCGACTTCCTGAAGCTTTCTTT.